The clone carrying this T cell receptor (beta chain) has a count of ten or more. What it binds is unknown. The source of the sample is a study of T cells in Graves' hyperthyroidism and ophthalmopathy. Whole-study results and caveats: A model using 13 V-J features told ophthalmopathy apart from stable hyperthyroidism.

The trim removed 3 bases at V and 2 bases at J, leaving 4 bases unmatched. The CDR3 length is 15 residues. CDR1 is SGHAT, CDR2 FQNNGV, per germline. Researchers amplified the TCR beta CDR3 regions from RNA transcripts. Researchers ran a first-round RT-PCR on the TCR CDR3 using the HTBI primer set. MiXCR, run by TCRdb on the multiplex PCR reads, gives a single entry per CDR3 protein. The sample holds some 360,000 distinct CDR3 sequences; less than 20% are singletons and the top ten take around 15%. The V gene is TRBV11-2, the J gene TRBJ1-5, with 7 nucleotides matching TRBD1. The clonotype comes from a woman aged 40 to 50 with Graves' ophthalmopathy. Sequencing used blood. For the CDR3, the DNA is TGTGCCAGCAGCTTCGACGGACAGGGCAATCAGCCCCAGCATTTT. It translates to CASSFDGQGNQPQHF.